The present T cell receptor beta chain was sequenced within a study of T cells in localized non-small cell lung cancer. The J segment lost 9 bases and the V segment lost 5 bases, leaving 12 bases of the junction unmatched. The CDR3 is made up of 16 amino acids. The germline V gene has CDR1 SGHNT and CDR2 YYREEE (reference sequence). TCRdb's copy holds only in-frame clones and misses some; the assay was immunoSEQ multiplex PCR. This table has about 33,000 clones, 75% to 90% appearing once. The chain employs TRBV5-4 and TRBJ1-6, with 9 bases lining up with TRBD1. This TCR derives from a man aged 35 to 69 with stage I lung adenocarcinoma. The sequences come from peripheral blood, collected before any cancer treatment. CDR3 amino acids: CASSYGTGRVSSPLHF. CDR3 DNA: TGTGCCAGCAGTTACGGGACAGGGAGGGTGAGTTCACCCCTCCACTTT.